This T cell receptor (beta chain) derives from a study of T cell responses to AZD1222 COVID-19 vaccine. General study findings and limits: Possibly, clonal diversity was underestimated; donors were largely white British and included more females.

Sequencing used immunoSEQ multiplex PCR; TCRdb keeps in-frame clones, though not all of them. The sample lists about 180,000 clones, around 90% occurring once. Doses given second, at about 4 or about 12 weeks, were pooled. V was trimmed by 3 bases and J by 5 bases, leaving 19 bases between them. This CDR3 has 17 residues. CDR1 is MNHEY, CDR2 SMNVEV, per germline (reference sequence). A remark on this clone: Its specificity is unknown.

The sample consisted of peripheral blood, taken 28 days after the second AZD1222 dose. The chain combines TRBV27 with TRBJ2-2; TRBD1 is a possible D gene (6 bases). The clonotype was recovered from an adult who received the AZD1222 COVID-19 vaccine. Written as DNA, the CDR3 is TGTGCCAGCAGTTTCGAGGGGACAAGCTGGGGGACCGGGGAGCTGTTTTTT. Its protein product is CASSFEGTSWGTGELFF.